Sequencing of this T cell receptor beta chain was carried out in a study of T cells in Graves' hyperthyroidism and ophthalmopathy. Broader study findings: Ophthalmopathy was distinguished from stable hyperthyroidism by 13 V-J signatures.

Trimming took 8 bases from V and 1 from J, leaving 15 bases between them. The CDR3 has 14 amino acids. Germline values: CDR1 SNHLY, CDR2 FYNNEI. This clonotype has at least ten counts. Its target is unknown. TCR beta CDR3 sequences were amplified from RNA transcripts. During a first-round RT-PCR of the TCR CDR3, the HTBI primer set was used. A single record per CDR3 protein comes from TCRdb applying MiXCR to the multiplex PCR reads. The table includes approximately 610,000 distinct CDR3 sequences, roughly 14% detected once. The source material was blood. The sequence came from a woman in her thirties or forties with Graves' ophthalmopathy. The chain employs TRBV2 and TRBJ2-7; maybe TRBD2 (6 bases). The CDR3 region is CASGGPGRSYEQYF. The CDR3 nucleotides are TGTGCCAGCGGAGGGCCAGGAAGATCCTACGAGCAGTACTTC.